These 8 T cell receptor beta chains share one sample of origin, sequenced in a study of blood T cells in healthy people across ages. Using a J-beta primer mix together with a sample-barcoded 5' primer, a second PCR was run for about 6 to 11 cycles. TCRdb independently ran MiXCR on the 5' RACE reads; one entry per CDR3 protein. The table shows about 1.5 million distinct CDR3 sequences, with about 45% occurring only once. Sequencing was performed on blood. These receptors were obtained from a woman between 18 and 29 years old in good health.

Only a few counts were recorded for this clonotype. The chain joins TRBV20-1 to TRBJ1-4; no clear D. This CDR3 comprises 13 residues. Germline CDR1 is DFQATT and CDR2 is SNEGSKA (reference sequence). Trimming took off 0 bases at V and 7 bases at J, with 9 bases between the two ends. The CDR3 coding sequence is TGCAGTGCTAGAGATACGAAGCTTGAAAAACTGTTTTTT. Protein product: CSARDTKLEKLFF.

This clonotype was detected once. V usage is TRBV6-5 and J usage is TRBJ1-4; D gene ambiguous. The V end was cut by 7 bases, the J end by 4 bases, with 7 bases between. Germline V gene sequence: CDR1 MNHEY, CDR2 SVGAGI. CDR3 length: 12 residues. CDR3 in amino acids: CASKQSNEKLFF. The DNA for the CDR3 is TGTGCCAGCAAACAGAGTAATGAAAAACTGTTTTTT.

This clonotype was counted a few times. The rearrangement joins TRBV7-9 to TRBJ1-1; TRBD1 matches at 9 bases. CDR3 length: 15 amino acids. V dropped 0 bases and J dropped 4; count of bases not matched to a gene: 3. Germline values: CDR1 SEHNR, CDR2 FQNEAQ (reference sequence). CDR3 bases: TGTGCCAGCAGCTTAGCCACAGGGGGCTTCACTGAAGCTTTCTTT. Translation gives CASSLATGGFTEAFF.

The chain is built from TRBV11-3 and TRBJ2-1, with 8 positions matching TRBD1. J gave up 7 bases and V 0 bases, and 2 bases lay outside the gene matches. The CDR3 is 14 amino acids. Germline-derived CDR1 and CDR2 are SGHNT and YENEEA. The CDR3 sequence: CASSLDQGANEQFF. The CDR3 coding sequence is TGTGCCAGCAGCTTAGACCAGGGGGCGAATGAGCAGTTCTTC.

V is TRBV11-3 and J is TRBJ2-7; TRBD1 aligns across 11 bases. V shed 5 bases and J 7 bases; nucleotides not matched to a gene: 13. From germline, CDR1 is SGHNT and CDR2 YENEEA. The CDR3 sequence is 16 residues long. CDR3 region: CASSSRTGGSYNEQYF. Here the CDR3 DNA reads TGTGCCAGCAGCAGCCGGACAGGGGGCTCCTACAATGAGCAGTACTTC.

This rearrangement joins TRBV24-1 to TRBJ2-1; 8 positions match TRBD2. Germline V gene data show CDR1 as KGHDR and CDR2 as SFDVKD. The CDR3 is 16 residues long. V was clipped by 3 bases and J by 0 bases; unmatched bases: 3. The CDR3 loop is CATSDGGGSSYNEQFF. The CDR3 nucleotides are TGTGCCACCAGTGATGGCGGGGGGAGCTCCTACAATGAGCAGTTCTTC.

The rearrangement uses TRBV2 and TRBJ1-4, with a possible D match to TRBD1 (5 bases). Germline CDR1 SNHLY, CDR2 FYNNEI. V lost 5 bases and J lost 7, with 14 bases in between. The length of the CDR3 is 14 residues. The CDR3 is CASSSYDRGEKLFF. DNA of the CDR3: TGTGCCAGCAGTAGTTATGATAGGGGTGAAAAACTGTTTTTT.

The CDR3 protein is CASSTSAGTTDTQYF. As DNA, the CDR3 is TGTGCCAGCAGCACAAGTGCCGGGACAACAGATACGCAGTATTTT. This chain connects TRBV9 to TRBJ2-3, with a possible D match to TRBD1 (6 bases). Per the germline V gene, CDR1 is SGDLS and CDR2 is YYNGEE. The CDR3 runs to 15 residues. V shed 4 bases and J shed 3 bases, with 15 bases lying between them.